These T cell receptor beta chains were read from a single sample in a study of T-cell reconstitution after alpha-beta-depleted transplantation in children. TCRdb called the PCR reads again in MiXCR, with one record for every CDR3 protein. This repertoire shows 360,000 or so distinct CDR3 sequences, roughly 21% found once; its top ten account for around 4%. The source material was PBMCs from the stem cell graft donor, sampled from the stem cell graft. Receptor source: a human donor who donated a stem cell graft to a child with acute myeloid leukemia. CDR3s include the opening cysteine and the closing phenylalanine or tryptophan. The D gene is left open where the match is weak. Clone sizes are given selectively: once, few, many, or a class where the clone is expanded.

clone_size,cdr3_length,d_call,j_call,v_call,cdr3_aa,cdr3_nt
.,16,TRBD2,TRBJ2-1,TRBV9,CASSVPGLAGGSEQFF,TGTGCCAGCAGCGTTCCGGGACTAGCGGGAGGAAGTGAGCAGTTCTTC
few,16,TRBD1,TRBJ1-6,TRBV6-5,CASSYSGRGNNSPLHF,TGTGCCAGCAGTTACTCAGGCAGGGGGAATAATTCACCCCTCCACTTT
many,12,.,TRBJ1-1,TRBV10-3,CAIRGAGTLAFF,TGTGCCATCAGGGGAGCCGGGACCTTGGCTTTCTTT
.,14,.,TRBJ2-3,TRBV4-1,CASSQDPFSDTQYF,TGCGCCAGCAGCCAAGATCCCTTTTCCGATACGCAGTATTTT
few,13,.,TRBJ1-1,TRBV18,CASSPGQDAAAFF,TGTGCCAGCTCACCAGGGCAGGACGCTGCAGCTTTCTTT
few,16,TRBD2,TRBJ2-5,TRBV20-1,CSASIGLAGGQGTQYF,TGCAGTGCTAGTATTGGATTAGCGGGAGGGCAGGGGACCCAGTACTTC
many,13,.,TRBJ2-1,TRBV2,CASSPGRRVEQFF,TGTGCCAGCAGCCCCGGGCGGCGGGTTGAGCAGTTCTTC
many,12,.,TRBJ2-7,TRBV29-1,CSVTDLTYEQYF,TGCAGCGTTACTGACCTCACCTACGAGCAGTACTTC
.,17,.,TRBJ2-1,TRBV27,CASSLVGPSSSYNEQFF,TGTGCCAGCAGTTTAGTGGGGCCCTCAAGCTCCTACAATGAGCAGTTCTTC
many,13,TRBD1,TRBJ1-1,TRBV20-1,CSASGQGYGEAFF,TGCAGTGCTAGCGGACAGGGTTATGGTGAAGCTTTCTTT
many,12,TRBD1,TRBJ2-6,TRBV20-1,CSASETGNVLTF,TGCAGTGCTAGCGAGACAGGGAACGTCCTGACTTTC
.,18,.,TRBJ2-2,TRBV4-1,CASSPRSLRSTNTGELFF,TGCGCCAGCAGCCCAAGATCTCTTCGGTCTACGAACACCGGGGAGCTGTTTTTT
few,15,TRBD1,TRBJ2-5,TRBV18,CASSPSRTGEETQYF,TGTGCCAGCTCACCTTCGCGGACAGGGGAAGAGACCCAGTACTTC
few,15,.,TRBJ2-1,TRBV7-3,CASSPQGRWRDEQFF,TGTGCCAGCAGCCCACAGGGGAGGTGGCGCGATGAGCAGTTCTTC
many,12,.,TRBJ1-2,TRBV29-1,CSGGPSNYGYTF,TGCAGCGGAGGGCCCTCTAACTATGGCTACACCTTC
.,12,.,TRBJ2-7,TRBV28,CASSSRSYEQYF,TGTGCCAGCAGTTCCAGGAGCTACGAGCAGTACTTC
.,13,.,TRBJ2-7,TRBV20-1,CSAQKISAYEQYF,TGCAGTGCCCAGAAAATCTCTGCCTACGAGCAGTACTTC
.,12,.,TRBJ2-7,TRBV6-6,CASSYVANEQYF,TGTGCCAGCAGTTACGTCGCAAACGAGCAGTACTTC
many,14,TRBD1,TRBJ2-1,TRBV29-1,CSGLRDRNFNEQFF,TGCAGCGGGCTCAGGGACAGAAATTTCAATGAGCAGTTCTTC
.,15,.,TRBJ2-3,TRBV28,CASTPPGPYTDTQYF,TGTGCCAGCACCCCCCCAGGGCCGTACACAGATACGCAGTATTTT
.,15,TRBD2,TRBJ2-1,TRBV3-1,CASSHGTSGPDEQFF,TGTGCCAGCAGCCACGGGACTAGCGGCCCCGATGAGCAGTTCTTC
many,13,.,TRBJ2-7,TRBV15,CATGWDSAYEQYF,TGTGCCACCGGCTGGGACTCTGCCTACGAGCAGTACTTC
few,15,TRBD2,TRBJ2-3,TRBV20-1,CSARGGSGNTDTQYF,TGCAGTGCTCGAGGGGGTAGCGGGAATACCGATACGCAGTATTTT
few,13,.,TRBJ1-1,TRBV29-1,CSVVQGPNTEAFF,TGCAGCGTTGTCCAGGGGCCGAACACTGAAGCTTTCTTT
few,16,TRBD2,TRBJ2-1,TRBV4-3,CASSLSRLAGANEQFF,TGCGCCAGCAGCCTTTCCAGACTAGCGGGAGCCAATGAGCAGTTCTTC
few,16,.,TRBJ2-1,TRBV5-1,CASSLAGRSSYNEQFF,TGCGCCAGCAGCTTGGCCGGAAGGAGCTCCTACAATGAGCAGTTCTTC
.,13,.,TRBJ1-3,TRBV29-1,CSAQGSRGNTIYF,TGCAGCGCTCAGGGGTCTCGGGGAAACACCATATATTTT
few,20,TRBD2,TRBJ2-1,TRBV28,CASSLGWGQRKTSGYNEQFF,TGTGCCAGCAGTTTAGGGTGGGGACAGCGTAAGACTAGCGGCTACAATGAGCAGTTCTTC
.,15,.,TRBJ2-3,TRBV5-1,CASSLDDSATDTQYF,TGCGCCAGCAGCTTGGATGACAGTGCCACAGATACGCAGTATTTT